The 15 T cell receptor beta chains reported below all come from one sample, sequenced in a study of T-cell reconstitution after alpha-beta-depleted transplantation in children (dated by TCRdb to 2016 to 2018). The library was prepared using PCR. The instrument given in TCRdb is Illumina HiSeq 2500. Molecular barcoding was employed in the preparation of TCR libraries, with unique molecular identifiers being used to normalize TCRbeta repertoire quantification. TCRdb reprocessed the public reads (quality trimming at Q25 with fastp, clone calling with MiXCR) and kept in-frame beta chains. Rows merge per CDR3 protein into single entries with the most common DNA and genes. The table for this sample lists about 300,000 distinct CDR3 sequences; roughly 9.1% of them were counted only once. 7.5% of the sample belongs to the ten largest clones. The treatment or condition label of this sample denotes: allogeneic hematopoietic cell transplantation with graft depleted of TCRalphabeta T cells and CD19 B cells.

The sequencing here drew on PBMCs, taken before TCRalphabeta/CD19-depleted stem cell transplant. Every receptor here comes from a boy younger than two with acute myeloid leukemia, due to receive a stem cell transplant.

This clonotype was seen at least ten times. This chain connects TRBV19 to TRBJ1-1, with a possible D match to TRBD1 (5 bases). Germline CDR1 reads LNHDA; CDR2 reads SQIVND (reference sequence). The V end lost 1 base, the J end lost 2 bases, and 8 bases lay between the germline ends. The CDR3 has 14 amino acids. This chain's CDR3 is CASSIGQSNTEAFF. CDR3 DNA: TGTGCCAGTAGTATAGGACAGAGCAACACTGAAGCTTTCTTT.

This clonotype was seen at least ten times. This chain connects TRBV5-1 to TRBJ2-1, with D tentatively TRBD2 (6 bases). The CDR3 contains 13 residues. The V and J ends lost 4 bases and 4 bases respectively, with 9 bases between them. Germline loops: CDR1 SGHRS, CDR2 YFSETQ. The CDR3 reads CASSTGLYNEQFF. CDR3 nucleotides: TGCGCCAGCAGCACGGGACTTTACAATGAGCAGTTCTTC. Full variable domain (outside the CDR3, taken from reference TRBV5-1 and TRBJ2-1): KAGVTQTPRYLIKTRGQQVTLSCSPISGHRSVSWYQQTPGQGLQFLFEYFSETQRNKGNFPGRFSGRQFSNSRSEMNVSTLELGDSALYLCASSTGLYNEQFFGPGTRLTVL.

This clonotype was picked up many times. CDR3 sequence reads: CASSLEDRGFTDTQYF. CDR3 coding DNA: TGTGCCAGCAGCTTAGAGGACAGGGGGTTTACAGATACGCAGTATTTT. The chain has TRBV7-2 and TRBJ2-3, with 10 bases identical to TRBD1. This CDR3 spans 16 amino acids. Germline V gives CDR1 SGHTA, CDR2 FQGNSA. V shed 1 base and J 3 bases; nucleotides not matched to a gene: 4.

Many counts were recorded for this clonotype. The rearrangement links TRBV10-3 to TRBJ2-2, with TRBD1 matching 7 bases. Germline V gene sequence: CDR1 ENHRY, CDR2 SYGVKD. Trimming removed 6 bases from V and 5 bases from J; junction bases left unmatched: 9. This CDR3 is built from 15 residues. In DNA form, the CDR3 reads TGTGCCATCAGACAGGGGCCCTTAACGACCGGGGAGCTGTTTTTT. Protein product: CAIRQGPLTTGELFF.

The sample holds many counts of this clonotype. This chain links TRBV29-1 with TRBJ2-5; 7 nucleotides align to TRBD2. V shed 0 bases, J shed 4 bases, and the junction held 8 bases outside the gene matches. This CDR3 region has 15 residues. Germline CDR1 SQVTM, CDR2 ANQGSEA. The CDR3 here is CSVEEQFGTTETQYF. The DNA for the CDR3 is TGCAGCGTTGAAGAACAGTTCGGGACTACAGAGACCCAGTACTTC.

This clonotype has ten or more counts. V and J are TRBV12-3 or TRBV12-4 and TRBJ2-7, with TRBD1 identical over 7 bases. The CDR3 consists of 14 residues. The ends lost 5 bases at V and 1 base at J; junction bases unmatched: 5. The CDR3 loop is CASSPPTGSYEQYF. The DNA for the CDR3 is TGTGCCAGCAGTCCTCCGACAGGGTCCTACGAGCAGTACTTC.

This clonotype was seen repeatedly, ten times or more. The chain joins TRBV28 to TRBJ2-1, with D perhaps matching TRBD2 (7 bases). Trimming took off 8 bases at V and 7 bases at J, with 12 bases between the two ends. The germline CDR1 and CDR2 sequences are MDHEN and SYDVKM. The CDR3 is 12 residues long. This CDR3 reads CASGKGGNEQFF. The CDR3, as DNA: TGTGCCAGCGGGAAGGGGGGGAATGAGCAGTTCTTC.

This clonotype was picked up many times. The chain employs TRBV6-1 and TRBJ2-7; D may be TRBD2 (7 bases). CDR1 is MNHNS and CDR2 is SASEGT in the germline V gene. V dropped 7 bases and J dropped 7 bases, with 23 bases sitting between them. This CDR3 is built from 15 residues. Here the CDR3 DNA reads TGTGCCAGCACCAAGACGGGGGGCAGTTTAGGGGAGCAGTACTTC. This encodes CASTKTGGSLGEQYF.

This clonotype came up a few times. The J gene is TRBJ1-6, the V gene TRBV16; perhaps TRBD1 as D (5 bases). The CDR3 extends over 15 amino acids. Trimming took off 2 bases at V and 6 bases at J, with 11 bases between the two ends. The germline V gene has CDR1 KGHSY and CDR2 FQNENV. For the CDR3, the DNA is TGTGCCAGCAGCCAAGGAGGGGCCCTTAATTCACCCCTCCACTTT. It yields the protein CASSQGGALNSPLHF. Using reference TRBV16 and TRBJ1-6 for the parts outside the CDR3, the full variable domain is GEEVAQTPKHLVRGEGQKAKLYCAPIKGHSYVFWYQQVLKNEFKFLISFQNENVFDETGMPKERFSAKCLPNSPCSLEIQATKLEDSAVYFCASSQGGALNSPLHFGNGTRLTVT.

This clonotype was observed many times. Here the CDR3 reads CASSLPRLAGGEESSYNEQFF. The CDR3 coding sequence is TGTGCCAGCAGTTTACCCCGACTAGCGGGAGGGGAAGAAAGCTCCTACAATGAGCAGTTCTTC. V and J are TRBV28 and TRBJ2-1, with 14 bases identical to TRBD2. Germline values: CDR1 MDHEN, CDR2 SYDVKM. The CDR3 is made up of 21 amino acids. V dropped 2 bases and J dropped 0; count of bases not matched to a gene: 12.

The CDR3: CASSVTVPSSSGNTIYF. CDR3 DNA sequence: TGTGCCAGCAGTGTAACAGTCCCCTCGAGCTCTGGAAACACCATATATTTT. The rearrangement links TRBV28 to TRBJ1-3; D gene unclear. V lost 5 bases and J lost 0, with 17 bases in between. CDR1 and CDR2 from the germline V gene are MDHEN and SYDVKM. This CDR3 contains 17 residues.

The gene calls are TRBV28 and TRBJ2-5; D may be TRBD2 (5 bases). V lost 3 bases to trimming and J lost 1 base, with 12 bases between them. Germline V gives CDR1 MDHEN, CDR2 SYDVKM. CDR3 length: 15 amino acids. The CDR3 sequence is CASSLPSRGQETQYF. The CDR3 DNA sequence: TGTGCCAGCAGTTTGCCGTCTCGGGGCCAAGAGACCCAGTACTTC.

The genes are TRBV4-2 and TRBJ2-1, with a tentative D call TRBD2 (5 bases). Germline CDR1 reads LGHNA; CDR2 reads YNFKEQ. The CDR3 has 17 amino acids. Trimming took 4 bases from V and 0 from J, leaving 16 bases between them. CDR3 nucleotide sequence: TGTGCCAGCAGCCCCTATACTAGGCCGAGCTCCTACAATGAGCAGTTCTTC. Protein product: CASSPYTRPSSYNEQFF.

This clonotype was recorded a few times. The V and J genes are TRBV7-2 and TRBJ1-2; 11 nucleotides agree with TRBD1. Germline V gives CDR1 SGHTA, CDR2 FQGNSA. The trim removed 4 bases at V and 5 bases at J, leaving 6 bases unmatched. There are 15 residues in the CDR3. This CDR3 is CASSSRTGGTYGYTF. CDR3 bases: TGTGCCAGCAGCTCCAGGACAGGGGGCACTTATGGCTACACCTTC.

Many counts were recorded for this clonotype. CDR3 loop: CATSSGTGVFYEQYF. Written as DNA, the CDR3 is TGTGCCACCAGCAGTGGGACAGGGGTTTTTTACGAGCAGTACTTC. V and J are TRBV15 and TRBJ2-7; 10 bases align to TRBD1. After removal of 3 bases from V and 4 bases from J, the junction contained 6 bases not matched to a gene. The germline V gene encodes CDR1 LNHNV and CDR2 YYDKDF (reference sequence). CDR3 length equals 15 residues.